These 20 T cell receptor beta chains share one sample of origin, sequenced in a study of cytomegalovirus exposure and HLA in healthy donors (dated by TCRdb to 2016 to 2017). Library method: the immunoSEQ multiplex PCR assay. For the multiplex PCR, a mixture combining 60 forward primers for TCR Vbeta segments and 13 reverse primers for TCR Jbeta segments was used. In TCRdb, the immuneACCESS table is reduced to in-frame sequences with V and J assigned. These tables do not hold every clone; where another copy was compared, an unresolved V gene accounts for under half, and the others remain unexplained. The sample data list 40,000 to 50,000 clones, and around 68% of these were observed just once. The ten biggest clones cover 6.3% of the sample. The material sequenced was PBMCs. Receptor source: a man between 25 and 39 years old in good health and CMV-seronegative.

The chain employs TRBV6-5 and TRBJ2-2; 9 nucleotides align to TRBD1. CDR1 MNHEY and CDR2 SVGAGI come from the germline V gene. CDR3 length equals 14 residues. V lost 1 base to trimming and J lost 6 bases; unmatched junction nucleotides: 0. CDR3 DNA sequence: TGTGCCAGCAGTTACTGGACAGGGGCCGGGGAGCTGTTTTTT. It specifies CASSYWTGAGELFF.

The chain employs TRBV4-1 and TRBJ2-5; possible D gene TRBD2, 6 bases. CDR1 is MGHRA and CDR2 is YSYEKL in the germline V gene. This CDR3 is built from 13 residues. V was trimmed by 4 bases and J by 5 bases, leaving 11 bases between them. In DNA, the CDR3 is TGCGCCAGCAGCCCGGCGGGATCGGAGACCCAGTACTTC. This sequence encodes CASSPAGSETQYF.

The J gene is TRBJ2-2, the V gene TRBV30; possible D gene TRBD2, 6 bases. V dropped 6 bases and J dropped 4 bases, with 18 bases sitting between them. Germline CDR1 reads GTSNPN; CDR2 reads SVGIG (reference sequence). The CDR3 totals 15 residues. The chain's CDR3 is CACSPGGTSTGELFF. CDR3 DNA: TGTGCCTGTTCCCCTGGGGGGACCTCCACCGGGGAGCTGTTTTTT.

V and J are TRBV2 and TRBJ2-3, with TRBD2 identical over 7 bases. The CDR3 contains 16 residues. Germline V CDR1 and CDR2: SNHLY, FYNNEI. V shed 3 bases, J shed 0 bases, and the junction held 6 bases outside the gene matches. CDR3 in DNA: TGTGCCAGCAGTGAGGGGGGGGGTATGAGCACAGATACGCAGTATTTT. It yields the protein CASSEGGGMSTDTQYF.

The V gene is TRBV2, the J gene TRBJ1-2, with D perhaps matching TRBD1 (5 bases). V dropped 4 bases and J dropped 8 bases, with 14 bases sitting between them. The CDR3 sequence is 13 residues long. Per the germline V gene, CDR1 is SNHLY and CDR2 is FYNNEI. Here the CDR3 reads CASSVAGYRGYTF. The DNA for the CDR3 is TGTGCCAGCAGTGTTGCAGGGTACCGCGGCTACACCTTC.

This clone has only a few counts. The chain carries TRBV6-1 and TRBJ2-6; D ambiguous. With 1 base removed from V and 2 bases from J, the gap between germline ends came to 12 bases. This CDR3 spans 17 amino acids. In germline, CDR1 is MNHNS, CDR2 SASEGT. The DNA for the CDR3 is TGTGCCAGCAGTGAAGAAAGCCCACGTACTGGGGCCAACGTCCTGACTTTC. Translated: CASSEESPRTGANVLTF.

The V and J genes are TRBV5-1 and TRBJ2-3; 8 bases map to TRBD1. The CDR3 has 15 residues. Germline V gene sequence: CDR1 SGHRS, CDR2 YFSETQ. J lost 0 bases, V lost 2 bases, and 2 bases had no gene match. Here the CDR3 reads CASSFQGASTDTQYF. The CDR3 DNA follows: TGCGCCAGCAGCTTCCAGGGGGCTAGCACAGATACGCAGTATTTT.

J is TRBJ2-7 and V is TRBV15; 7 nucleotides match TRBD2. Germline V CDR1 and CDR2: LNHNV, YYDKDF (reference sequence). The CDR3 is 15 residues long. With V trimmed by 8 bases and J by 0 bases, 10 bases remained unmatched. The CDR3, as DNA: TGTGCCACCGCCGAACTAGCGACTAGCTCCTACGAGCAGTACTTC. Residues: CATAELATSSYEQYF.

This clone has just one count. The genes are TRBV7-9 and TRBJ1-1; 9 bases align to TRBD1. Per germline, CDR1 SEHNR and CDR2 FQNEAQ (reference sequence). The CDR3 is 14 residues long. Trimming removed 7 bases from V and 1 base from J; junction bases left unmatched: 4. CDR3 region: CASMTDRGNTEAFF. The DNA of the CDR3 is TGTGCCAGCATGACGGACAGGGGGAACACTGAAGCTTTCTTT.

Remarks on this clone: The same CDR3 also results from other DNA sequences found in this sample. The chain is built from TRBV25-1 and TRBJ2-3, with D maybe TRBD2 (6 bases). The CDR3 is 15 residues long. V lost 3 bases and J 5 bases, leaving 15 bases between the germline ends. Germline V gives CDR1 MGHDK, CDR2 SYGVNS. Here the CDR3 DNA reads TGTGCCAGCAGTGATAGCGGTAGGGCCATAGATACGCAGTATTTT. Its protein product is CASSDSGRAIDTQYF.

The V and J genes are TRBV6-5 and TRBJ2-1, with TRBD1 identical over 7 bases. V was pared by 2 bases and J by 4 bases, with 2 bases of the junction left unmatched. The CDR3 consists of 14 residues. CDR1 and CDR2 (germline): MNHEY, SVGAGI. In DNA form, the CDR3 reads TGTGCCAGCAGTTACACGACAGGGTACAATGAGCAGTTCTTC. This gives the protein CASSYTTGYNEQFF.

This chain joins TRBV30 and TRBJ2-3, with 9 nucleotides matching TRBD1. From germline, CDR1 is GTSNPN and CDR2 SVGIG (reference sequence). The length of the CDR3 is 13 residues. V dropped 5 bases and J dropped 5; count of bases not matched to a gene: 5. DNA of the CDR3: TGTGCCTGGGACAGGGGGTTAGGAGATACGCAGTATTTT. This gives the protein CAWDRGLGDTQYF.

V gene TRBV13 combines with J gene TRBJ2-7, with D possibly matching TRBD2 (5 bases). The CDR3 has 14 residues. V was pared by 0 bases and J by 3 bases, with 9 bases between. CDR1 and CDR2 (germline): PRHDT, FYEKMQ (reference sequence). CDR3 sequence: CASSLGDGNYEQYF. CDR3 in DNA: TGTGCCAGCAGCTTAGGGGACGGGAACTACGAGCAGTACTTC.

V and J are TRBV25-1 and TRBJ1-2, with no clear D. Germline V gene sequence: CDR1 MGHDK, CDR2 SYGVNS. V lost 3 bases and J 7 bases, leaving 6 bases between the germline ends. CDR3 length equals 11 residues. CDR3 nucleotide sequence: TGTGCCAGCAGTGAGTCAGGTGGCTACACCTTC. This translates into CASSESGGYTF.

This clone occurred a few times. The rearrangement joins TRBV27 to TRBJ1-4, with 10 bases identical to TRBD1. Germline V CDR1 and CDR2: MNHEY, SMNVEV (reference sequence). The CDR3 is made up of 16 amino acids. Trimming at V came to 4 bases and at J to 6 bases, leaving 8 bases not matched to a gene. This CDR3 reads CASSSIMGQGYEKLFF. DNA for the CDR3: TGTGCCAGCAGTTCTATAATGGGACAGGGGTATGAAAAACTGTTTTTT. The whole variable domain, filled in from reference TRBV27 and TRBJ1-4, reads EAQVTQNPRYLITVTGKKLTVTCSQNMNHEYMSWYRQDPGLGLRQIYYSMNVEVTDKGDVPEGYKVSRKEKRNFPLILESPSPNQTSLYFCASSSIMGQGYEKLFFGSGTQLSVL.

Regarding this clone: The same CDR3 arises from other DNA sequences in this sample as well. The chain has TRBV6-5 and TRBJ2-3; 11 nucleotides align to TRBD2. Germline V CDR1 and CDR2: MNHEY, SVGAGI. The CDR3 is made up of 15 amino acids. V was pared by 6 bases and J by 1 base, with 3 bases of the junction left unmatched. The CDR3 region is CASRSGLAGTDTQYF. DNA for the CDR3: TGTGCCAGCAGGTCGGGACTAGCGGGCACAGATACGCAGTATTTT.

This chain uses TRBV4-1 with TRBJ2-3; 10 bases align to TRBD1. CDR1 and CDR2 (germline): MGHRA, YSYEKL. V lost 0 bases, J lost 4 bases, and 13 bases stayed unmatched. This CDR3 has 19 residues. CDR3 residues: CASSQDIGAGQGWADTQYF. CDR3 nucleotide sequence: TGCGCCAGCAGCCAAGATATCGGGGCGGGACAGGGGTGGGCAGATACGCAGTATTTT.

DNA for the CDR3: TGTGCCAGCAGTCGAACAAGGACAGCCTACGAGCAGTACTTC. It codes for CASSRTRTAYEQYF. The genes are TRBV6-5 and TRBJ2-7, with D possibly TRBD1 on 6 matching bases. The CDR3 covers 14 residues. The germline V gene encodes CDR1 MNHEY and CDR2 SVGAGI. V lost 5 bases to trimming and J lost 2 bases, with 13 bases between them.

This chain links TRBV5-1 with TRBJ1-3; 7 nucleotides line up with TRBD1. Per the germline V gene, CDR1 is SGHRS and CDR2 is YFSETQ. The CDR3 spans 16 residues. V shed 0 bases, J shed 2 bases, and the junction held 5 bases outside the gene matches. For the CDR3, the DNA is TGCGCCAGCAGCTTGGGCCAGGGGGATCCTGGAAACACCATATATTTT. This encodes CASSLGQGDPGNTIYF. Full variable domain (outside the CDR3, taken from reference TRBV5-1 and TRBJ1-3): KAGVTQTPRYLIKTRGQQVTLSCSPISGHRSVSWYQQTPGQGLQFLFEYFSETQRNKGNFPGRFSGRQFSNSRSEMNVSTLELGDSALYLCASSLGQGDPGNTIYFGEGSWLTVV.

The rearrangement uses TRBV18 and TRBJ1-5; 7 bases are a match to TRBD1. Germline-derived CDR1 and CDR2 are KGHSH and LQKENI. The CDR3 consists of 15 residues. Trimming removed 4 bases from V and 0 bases from J; junction bases left unmatched: 3. The CDR3: CASSLGQVSNQPQHF. Here the CDR3 DNA reads TGTGCCAGCTCACTCGGACAGGTTAGCAATCAGCCCCAGCATTTT.